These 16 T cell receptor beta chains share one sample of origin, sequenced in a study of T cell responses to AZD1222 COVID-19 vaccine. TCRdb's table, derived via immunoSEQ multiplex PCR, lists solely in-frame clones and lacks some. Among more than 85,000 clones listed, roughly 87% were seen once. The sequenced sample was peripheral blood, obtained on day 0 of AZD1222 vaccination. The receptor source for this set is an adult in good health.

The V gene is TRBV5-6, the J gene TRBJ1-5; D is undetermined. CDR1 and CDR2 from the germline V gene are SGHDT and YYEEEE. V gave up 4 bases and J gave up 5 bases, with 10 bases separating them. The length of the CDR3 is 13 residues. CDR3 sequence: CASSRFGDQPQHF. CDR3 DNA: TGTGCCAGCAGCCGTTTCGGGGATCAGCCCCAGCATTTT.

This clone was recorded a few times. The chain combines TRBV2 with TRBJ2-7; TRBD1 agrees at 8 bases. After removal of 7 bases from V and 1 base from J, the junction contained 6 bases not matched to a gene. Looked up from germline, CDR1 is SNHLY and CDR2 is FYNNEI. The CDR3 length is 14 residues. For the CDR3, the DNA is TGTGCCAGCAAAAGACAGGGGTCATCCTACGAGCAGTACTTC. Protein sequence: CASKRQGSSYEQYF.

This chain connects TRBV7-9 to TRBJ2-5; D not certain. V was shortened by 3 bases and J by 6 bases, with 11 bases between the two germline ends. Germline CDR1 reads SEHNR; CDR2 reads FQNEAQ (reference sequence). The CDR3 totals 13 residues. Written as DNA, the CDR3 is TGTGCCAGCAGCTTCCATGACATACAGACCCAGTACTTC. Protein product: CASSFHDIQTQYF.

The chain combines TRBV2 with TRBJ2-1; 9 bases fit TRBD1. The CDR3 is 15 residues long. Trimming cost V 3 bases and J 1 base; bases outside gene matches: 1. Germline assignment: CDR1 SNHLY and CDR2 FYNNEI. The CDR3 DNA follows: TGTGCCAGCAGTGAGGACAGGGGTTCCTACAATGAGCAGTTCTTC. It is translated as CASSEDRGSYNEQFF.

The CDR3 spells CASSLIRGRSYNSPLHF. For the CDR3, the DNA is TGTGCCAGCAGCTTAATCAGGGGTAGGTCCTATAATTCACCCCTCCACTTT. The chain joins TRBV7-7 to TRBJ1-6, with D possibly TRBD1 on 6 matching bases. The CDR3 extends over 17 amino acids. In germline, CDR1 is SSHAT, CDR2 FNYEAQ (reference sequence). V lost 2 bases and J lost 1, with 12 bases in between.

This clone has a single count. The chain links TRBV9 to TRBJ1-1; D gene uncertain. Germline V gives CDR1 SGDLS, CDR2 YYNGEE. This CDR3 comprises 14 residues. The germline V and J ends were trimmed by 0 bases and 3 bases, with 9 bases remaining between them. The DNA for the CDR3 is TGTGCCAGCAGCGTAGCCGGGTCGGACACTGAAGCTTTCTTT. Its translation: CASSVAGSDTEAFF.

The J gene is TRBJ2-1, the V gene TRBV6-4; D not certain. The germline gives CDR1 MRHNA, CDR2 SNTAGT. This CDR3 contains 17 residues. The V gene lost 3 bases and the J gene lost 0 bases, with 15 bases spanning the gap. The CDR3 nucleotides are TGTGCCAGCAGTGATCCGGACCGATCGAGCTCCTACAATGAGCAGTTCTTC. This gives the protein CASSDPDRSSSYNEQFF.

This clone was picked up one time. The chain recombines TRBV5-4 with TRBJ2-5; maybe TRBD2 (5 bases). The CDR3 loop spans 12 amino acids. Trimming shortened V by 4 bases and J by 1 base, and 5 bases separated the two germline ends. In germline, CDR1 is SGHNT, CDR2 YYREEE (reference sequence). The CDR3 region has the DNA TGTGCCAGCAGCCGGGGCCAAGAGACCCAGTACTTC. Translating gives CASSRGQETQYF.

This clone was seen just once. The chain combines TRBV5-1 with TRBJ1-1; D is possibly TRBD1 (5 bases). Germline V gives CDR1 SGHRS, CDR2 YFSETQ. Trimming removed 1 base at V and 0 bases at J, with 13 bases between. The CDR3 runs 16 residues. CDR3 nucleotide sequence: TGCGCCAGCAGCTTGTGGGCAGGGACCCTGAACACTGAAGCTTTCTTT. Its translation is CASSLWAGTLNTEAFF.

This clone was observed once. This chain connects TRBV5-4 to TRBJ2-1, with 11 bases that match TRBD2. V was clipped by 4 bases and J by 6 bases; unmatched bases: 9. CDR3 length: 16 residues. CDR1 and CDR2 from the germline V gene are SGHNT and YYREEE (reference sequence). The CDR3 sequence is CASSPTGTSGSNEQFF. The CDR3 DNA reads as TGTGCCAGCAGCCCCACCGGGACTAGCGGCTCCAATGAGCAGTTCTTC.

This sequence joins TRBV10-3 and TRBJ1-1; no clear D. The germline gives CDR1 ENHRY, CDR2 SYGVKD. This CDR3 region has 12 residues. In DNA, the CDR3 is TGTGCTATCGCGTCCTTGAACACTGAAGCTTTCTTT. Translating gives CAIASLNTEAFF.

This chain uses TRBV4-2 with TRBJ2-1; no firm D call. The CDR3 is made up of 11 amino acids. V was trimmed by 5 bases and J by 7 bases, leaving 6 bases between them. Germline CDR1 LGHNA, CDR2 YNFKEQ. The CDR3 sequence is CASSLGNEQFF. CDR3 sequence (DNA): TGTGCCAGCAGCTTAGGTAATGAGCAGTTCTTC.

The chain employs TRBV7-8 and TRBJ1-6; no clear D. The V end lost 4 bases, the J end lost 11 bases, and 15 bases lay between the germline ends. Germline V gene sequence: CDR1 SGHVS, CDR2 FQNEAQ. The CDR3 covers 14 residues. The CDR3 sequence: CASSSSAPRPPLHF. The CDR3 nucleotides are TGTGCCAGCAGCTCATCGGCCCCAAGGCCACCCCTCCACTTT.

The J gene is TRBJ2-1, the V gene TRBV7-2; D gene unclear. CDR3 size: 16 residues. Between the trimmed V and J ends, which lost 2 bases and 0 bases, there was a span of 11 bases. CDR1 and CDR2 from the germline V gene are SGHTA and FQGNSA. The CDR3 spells CASSLSRWSSYNEQFF. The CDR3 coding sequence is TGTGCCAGCAGCTTAAGTCGGTGGAGCTCCTACAATGAGCAGTTCTTC.

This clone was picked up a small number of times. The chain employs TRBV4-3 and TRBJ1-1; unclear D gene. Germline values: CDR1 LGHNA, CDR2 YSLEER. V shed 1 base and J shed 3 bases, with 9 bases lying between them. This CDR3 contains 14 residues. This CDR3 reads CASSQGIFDTEAFF. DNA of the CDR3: TGCGCCAGCAGCCAAGGGATTTTCGACACTGAAGCTTTCTTT.

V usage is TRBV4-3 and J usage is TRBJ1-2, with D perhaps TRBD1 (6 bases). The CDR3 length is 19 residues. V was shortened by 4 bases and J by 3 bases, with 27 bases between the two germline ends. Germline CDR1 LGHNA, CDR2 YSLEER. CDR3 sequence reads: CASSRIYDGTGIGDYGYTF. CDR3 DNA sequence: TGCGCCAGCAGCCGAATATACGACGGAACAGGGATCGGAGACTATGGCTACACCTTC.